What follows are 29 T cell receptor beta chains derived from one specimen sequenced in a study of T-cell memory formation after mild COVID-19. TCRdb analysed the 5' RACE reads with MiXCR anew, one entry per CDR3 protein. The sample carries about 560,000 distinct CDR3 sequences, 17% recorded once. The sample was PBMCs or a T cell subset sorted from them (not recorded which). The receptor source for this set is an adult woman who had mild COVID-19 (a few samples of this study predate the infection). Cell type and time point are not known.

This clonotype was seen only a few times. This chain uses TRBV7-9 with TRBJ2-5, with unresolved D. The germline gives CDR1 SEHNR, CDR2 FQNEAQ (reference sequence). The ends were cut back, 3 bases at V and 4 bases at J, with 9 bases in the middle. The CDR3 has 13 residues. DNA of the CDR3: TGTGCCAGCAGCTTTGGCCAACGAGAGACCCAGTACTTC. It translates to CASSFGQRETQYF.

This clonotype was counted ten times or more. The rearrangement uses TRBV6-6 and TRBJ1-3, with D tentatively TRBD1 (5 bases). Germline V gene sequence: CDR1 MNHNY, CDR2 SVGAGI (reference sequence). V was trimmed by 7 bases and J by 0 bases, leaving 10 bases between them. The CDR3 loop spans 14 amino acids. CDR3 in amino acids: CASTEGLSGNTIYF. CDR3 nucleotides: TGTGCCAGCACGGAGGGACTCTCTGGAAACACCATATATTTT.

This clonotype has a handful of counts. The CDR3 protein is CASSLDSRDEQFF. The CDR3 region has the DNA TGTGCCAGCAGCTTGGACTCACGGGATGAGCAGTTCTTC. The chain has TRBV5-6 and TRBJ2-1; D is unclear. V was pared by 0 bases and J by 8 bases, with 9 bases between. The CDR3 extends over 13 amino acids. CDR1 is SGHDT and CDR2 is YYEEEE in the germline V gene.

The chain has TRBV12-3 or TRBV12-4 and TRBJ2-5, with 7 bases lining up with TRBD1. The CDR3 has 15 residues. Germline trimming cut 5 bases from V and 5 bases from J; bases unmatched to any gene: 11. DNA for the CDR3: TGTGCCAGCAGTCAGGGACAGCCTTTAGGGGAGACCCAGTACTTC. Translating gives CASSQGQPLGETQYF.

The V gene is TRBV6-5, the J gene TRBJ2-1, with 7 bases that match TRBD2. Germline CDR1 reads MNHEY; CDR2 reads SVGAGI. V lost 4 bases and J lost 2; bases outside the gene matches: 8. This CDR3 spans 16 amino acids. Written as DNA, the CDR3 is TGTGCCAGCAGTTCCGACCGGGGGGACCCCTACAATGAGCAGTTCTTC. The encoded protein is CASSSDRGDPYNEQFF.

The chain employs TRBV6-2 or TRBV6-3 and TRBJ2-1; tentatively, D is TRBD2 (5 bases). CDR3 length: 14 residues. Trimming took 5 bases from V and 6 from J, leaving 14 bases between them. Germline CDR1 MNHEY, CDR2 SVGEGT. DNA of the CDR3: TGTGCCAGCAGTCCAGACTACCGCTCCAATGAGCAGTTCTTC. Its protein is CASSPDYRSNEQFF.

The V and J genes are TRBV4-3 and TRBJ2-3, with D unclear. The V gene lost 1 base and the J gene lost 6 bases, with 5 bases spanning the gap. The CDR3 extends over 12 amino acids. The germline V gene encodes CDR1 LGHNA and CDR2 YSLEER. DNA for the CDR3: TGCGCCAGCAGCCAAGGTGATGATACGCAGTATTTT. It specifies CASSQGDDTQYF.

This rearrangement joins TRBV12-3 or TRBV12-4 to TRBJ2-3; 12 bases are shared with TRBD2. The ends lost 7 bases at V and 0 bases at J; junction bases unmatched: 11. The CDR3 contains 18 residues. The CDR3 bases are TGTGCCAGCACTCCTGGACTAGCGGGATCCTTTAGCACAGATACGCAGTATTTT. Translated: CASTPGLAGSFSTDTQYF.

The chain has TRBV29-1 and TRBJ2-1; a possible D gene is TRBD2 (6 bases). Trimming left V 1 base short and J 8 bases short, with 6 bases between. The length of the CDR3 is 11 residues. Germline assignment: CDR1 SQVTM and CDR2 ANQGSEA. CDR3 loop: CSVEGGDEQFF. In DNA form, the CDR3 reads TGCAGCGTTGAAGGGGGGGATGAGCAGTTCTTC.

This clonotype was counted a few times. One end of the junction is discordant with germline, which a read error may explain. The chain carries TRBV3-1 and TRBJ1-1; weak D call: TRBD1 (6 bases). Germline values: CDR1 LGHDT, CDR2 YNNKEL (reference sequence). This CDR3 spans 15 amino acids. The CDR3 nucleotides are TGTGCCAGCACCCAAGAGGGGGGCGGACGGACTGAAGCTTTCTTT. It is translated as CASTQEGGGRTEAFF.

This chain uses TRBV7-9 with TRBJ1-4; 7 bases are a match to TRBD1. Germline CDR1 reads SEHNR; CDR2 reads FQNEAQ (reference sequence). This CDR3 comprises 15 residues. Trimming removed 5 bases from V and 6 bases from J; junction bases left unmatched: 9. For the CDR3, the DNA is TGTGCCAGCAGCATCGCAGGGGGGATCGATGAAAAACTGTTTTTT. It yields the protein CASSIAGGIDEKLFF.

This clonotype has only a few counts. This rearrangement joins TRBV9 to TRBJ2-5, with D hard to call. The V gene's germline CDR1 is SGDLS and CDR2 YYNGEE. The V gene lost 0 bases and the J gene lost 4 bases, with 7 bases spanning the gap. The CDR3 spans 13 residues. The CDR3 DNA follows: TGTGCCAGCAGCGTAGGAGTGCGAGAGACCCAGTACTTC. Translating it yields CASSVGVRETQYF.

The chain recombines TRBV3-1 with TRBJ2-2, with unresolved D. V was cut by 0 bases and J by 1 base, with 12 bases left in between. The CDR3 has 17 amino acids. Germline CDR1 LGHDT, CDR2 YNNKEL (reference sequence). The DNA for the CDR3 is TGTGCCAGCAGCCAAGATGCAGGACGGGTGAACACCGGGGAGCTGTTTTTT. It codes for CASSQDAGRVNTGELFF.

J is TRBJ2-1 and V is TRBV7-2, with D perhaps matching TRBD1 (6 bases). Per germline, CDR1 SGHTA and CDR2 FQGNSA. The V and J ends lost 4 bases and 4 bases respectively, with 14 bases between them. The CDR3 totals 15 residues. The CDR3 DNA reads as TGTGCCAGCAGCTCTTATTCAGGGGTATACAATGAGCAGTTCTTC. It specifies CASSSYSGVYNEQFF.

The V and J genes are TRBV5-4 and TRBJ2-3; 12 bases are shared with TRBD2. The germline V gene has CDR1 SGHNT and CDR2 YYREEE (reference sequence). This CDR3 contains 17 residues. V was clipped by 4 bases and J by 1 base; unmatched bases: 7. In DNA form, the CDR3 reads TGTGCCAGCAGCCCCAGACTAGCGGGAGAGGGCACAGATACGCAGTATTTT. Protein: CASSPRLAGEGTDTQYF.

In its sample, this clonotype was seen a few times. The rearrangement joins TRBV6-1 to TRBJ2-3; 9 positions agree with TRBD2. This CDR3 has 17 amino acids. The germline gives CDR1 MNHNS, CDR2 SASEGT. V lost 7 bases, J lost 0 bases, and 11 bases stayed unmatched. The CDR3 loop is CASNSRGREGSTDTQYF. CDR3 coding DNA: TGTGCCAGCAATTCCCGCGGGAGGGAGGGGAGCACAGATACGCAGTATTTT.

This clonotype was found a few times. The chain employs TRBV5-4 and TRBJ2-1; possibly TRBD1 for D (6 bases). Trimming took off 4 bases at V and 10 bases at J, with 15 bases between the two ends. The CDR3 covers 13 residues. The V gene's germline CDR1 is SGHNT and CDR2 YYREEE (reference sequence). CDR3 sequence: CASSIGTPREQFF. DNA for the CDR3: TGTGCCAGCAGCATAGGGACACCTAGAGAGCAGTTCTTC.

The table lists this clonotype with many counts. The rearrangement uses TRBV5-1 and TRBJ1-2, with TRBD1 as a possible D gene (6 bases). CDR1 and CDR2 from the germline V gene are SGHRS and YFSETQ. The germline V and J ends were trimmed by 5 bases and 2 bases, with 19 bases remaining between them. The length of the CDR3 is 16 residues. CDR3 in DNA: TGCGCCAGCAGTCTTCAGGGGTCCGGTTCGAACTATGGCTACACCTTC. It encodes CASSLQGSGSNYGYTF.

The rearrangement joins TRBV7-6 to TRBJ2-5, with 7 bases lining up with TRBD2. The CDR3 consists of 16 residues. The ends lost 2 bases at V and 2 bases at J; junction bases unmatched: 8. Germline CDR1 reads SGHVS; CDR2 reads FNYEAQ. This chain's CDR3 is CASSLFWPGGQETQYF. DNA for the CDR3: TGTGCCAGCAGCTTATTCTGGCCCGGGGGGCAAGAGACCCAGTACTTC. Full variable domain (rest looked up from reference TRBV7-6 and TRBJ2-5): GAGVSQSPRYKVTKRGQDVALRCDPISGHVSLYWYRQALGQGPEFLTYFNYEAQQDKSGLPNDRFSAERPEGSISTLTIQRTEQRDSAMYRCASSLFWPGGQETQYFGPGTRLLVL.

The chain joins TRBV7-9 to TRBJ2-3; no reliable D call. V lost 8 bases to trimming and J lost 3 bases, with 12 bases between them. The CDR3 length is 13 residues. The germline V gene has CDR1 SEHNR and CDR2 FQNEAQ (reference sequence). The CDR3 reads CASFLVLTDTQYF. The CDR3 DNA reads TGTGCCAGCTTCCTAGTTTTGACAGATACGCAGTATTTT.

This clonotype was seen a handful of times. A read error may account for a junction end that differs from germline. This rearrangement joins TRBV11-3 to TRBJ1-1; possible D gene TRBD1, 6 bases. CDR3 size: 15 residues. Germline V gives CDR1 SGHNT, CDR2 YENEEA. CDR3 nucleotide sequence: TGTGCCAGCCGCGGGGGCAGGGCCACGAACGCTGAAGCTTTCTTT. As protein: CASRGGRATNAEAFF.

This clonotype occurred a few times. The gene calls are TRBV24-1 and TRBJ2-7; D might be TRBD1 (6 bases). CDR3 length: 13 amino acids. The V end was cut by 4 bases, the J end by 7 bases, with 13 bases between. CDR1 and CDR2 from the germline V gene are KGHDR and SFDVKD. The CDR3 protein is CATSEPGAGEQYF. The CDR3, as DNA: TGTGCCACCAGTGAGCCAGGGGCCGGGGAGCAGTACTTC.

J is TRBJ1-1 and V is TRBV29-1, with a weak D call TRBD1 (5 bases). Between the trimmed V and J ends, which lost 2 bases and 4 bases, there was a span of 14 bases. The CDR3 contains 14 residues. Per the germline V gene, CDR1 is SQVTM and CDR2 is ANQGSEA. This chain's CDR3 is CSVEMTQGSTEAFF. DNA of the CDR3: TGCAGCGTTGAAATGACTCAGGGCAGCACTGAAGCTTTCTTT. The full variable domain, with the rest looked up from reference TRBV29-1 and TRBJ1-1, is SAVISQKPSRDICQRGTSLTIQCQVDSQVTMMFWYRQQPGQSLTLIATANQGSEATYESGFVIDKFPISRPNLTFSTLTVSNMSPEDSSIYLCSVEMTQGSTEAFFGQGTRLTVV.

This clonotype has a handful of counts. This sequence joins TRBV7-9 and TRBJ2-1, with 14 bases aligning to TRBD2. Looked up from germline, CDR1 is SEHNR and CDR2 is FQNEAQ (reference sequence). This CDR3 has 15 amino acids. V gave up 4 bases and J gave up 7 bases; unmatched junction bases: 3. The CDR3 region is CASSSTSGRGNEQFF. The CDR3 nucleotides read TGTGCCAGCAGCTCGACTAGCGGGAGGGGGAATGAGCAGTTCTTC.

This clonotype was detected only a few times. The chain is built from TRBV5-6 and TRBJ1-5; D is unclear. The CDR3 contains 14 residues. Trimming took 1 base from V and 5 from J, leaving 10 bases between them. CDR1 is SGHDT, CDR2 YYEEEE, per germline. The CDR3 DNA sequence: TGTGCCAGCAGCTTGAAGGGAGGCTATCAGCCCCAGCATTTT. It encodes CASSLKGGYQPQHF.

This chain links TRBV20-1 with TRBJ2-7, with a tentative D call TRBD2 (5 bases). This CDR3 contains 13 residues. V lost 6 bases and J lost 6, with 18 bases in between. CDR1 is DFQATT, CDR2 SNEGSKA, per germline (reference sequence). CDR3: CSAKLDSVGEQYF. The DNA for the CDR3 is TGCAGTGCGAAATTGGACTCAGTGGGCGAGCAGTACTTC.

This clonotype has more than one count but fewer than ten. This rearrangement joins TRBV20-1 to TRBJ1-1, with D maybe TRBD1 (6 bases). Trimming stripped 6 bases from V and 3 bases from J, with 17 bases between. CDR3 length: 14 amino acids. Per germline, CDR1 DFQATT and CDR2 SNEGSKA (reference sequence). CDR3 nucleotides: TGCAGTGCAACCCTGGGGGGCACAGACACTGAAGCTTTCTTT. Translation: CSATLGGTDTEAFF.

The gene calls are TRBV9 and TRBJ2-3; D ambiguous. Germline CDR1 is SGDLS and CDR2 is YYNGEE. The CDR3 totals 15 residues. Trimming stripped 3 bases from V and 5 bases from J, with 16 bases between. The CDR3 region has the DNA TGTGCCAGCAGCGGCAGAACCAATGGTGGAGATACGCAGTATTTT. It yields the protein CASSGRTNGGDTQYF.

The chain is built from TRBV20-1 and TRBJ2-7; D may match TRBD1 or TRBD2 (5 bases each). This CDR3 spans 11 amino acids. Germline V gene sequence: CDR1 DFQATT, CDR2 SNEGSKA (reference sequence). V was cut by 8 bases and J by 1 base, with 9 bases left in between. The chain's CDR3 is CSQGESYEQYF. CDR3 in DNA: TGCAGTCAAGGGGAGTCCTACGAGCAGTACTTC.